The present TCR beta chain was sequenced within a study of a mutant IDH1 vaccine in newly diagnosed glioma. Study summary: Averaging about 37 years of age, treated patients were about 60% male and approximately 38% female. Earlier therapy was either radiotherapy, temozolomide, or both, and most got both. Points from the study as a whole: Pseudoprogression seemed unrelated to changes in top peripheral T cell clonotypes.

Measured with immunoSEQ multiplex PCR; TCRdb has only the in-frame clones, and not every one. Of over 14,000 clones in the sample, 80% to 90% were seen once. Stated time point: baseline, week 1 (first vaccination visit). Treatment reported: pre-vaccination baseline after standard-of-care therapy. Donors harbored newly found WHO grade 3 or 4 IDH1-mutant, ATRX-lost astrocytomas. V lost 1 base to trimming and J lost 1 base, with 10 bases between them. Germline loops: CDR1 MNHNS, CDR2 SASEGT. This CDR3 comprises 15 residues. About this clone itself: The antigen is not known.

Sample: PBMCs, taken from a glioma patient treated with radiotherapy, temozolomide or both. The sequence came from a middle-aged woman with glioma. Some clones in this sample may be carry-over from other donors' samples. The chain employs TRBV6-1 and TRBJ2-5; either TRBD1 or TRBD2 may fit D (5 bases each). The CDR3 sequence: CASSEGSGTQETQYF. The CDR3 nucleotides are TGTGCCAGCAGTGAAGGTTCAGGGACCCAAGAGACCCAGTACTTC.